Following are 31 T cell receptor beta chains from one sample sequenced in a study of response to subunit inactivated influenza vaccine. TCRdb itself ran the RT-PCR reads through MiXCR, one entry per CDR3 protein. The sample holds 650,000 to 850,000 distinct CDR3 sequences, about 14% seen once. The specimen comprised PBMCs from blood, sampled approximately 15 days before vaccination. The receptors were gathered from a man aged 45 to 65 who received an inactivated influenza vaccine.

A few counts support this clonotype. This chain connects TRBV12-3 or TRBV12-4 to TRBJ2-3, with 8 bases aligning to TRBD1. Trimming at V came to 5 bases and at J to 2 bases, leaving 6 bases not matched to a gene. The CDR3 runs 15 residues. CDR3 in DNA: TGTGCCAGCAGTCCCCGGGACAGGTTCACAGATACGCAGTATTTT. This encodes CASSPRDRFTDTQYF.

This sequence joins TRBV20-1 and TRBJ2-7; the match to TRBD2 covers 7 bases. Germline V gene sequence: CDR1 DFQATT, CDR2 SNEGSKA (reference sequence). The CDR3 runs 15 residues. V gave up 3 bases and J gave up 0 bases; unmatched junction bases: 8. CDR3 residues: CSASGREWYSYEQYF. Here the CDR3 DNA reads TGCAGTGCTAGCGGGCGGGAGTGGTACTCCTACGAGCAGTACTTC.

V usage is TRBV6-2 or TRBV6-3 and J usage is TRBJ2-5; TRBD2 might be the D (6 bases). With 6 bases removed from V and 3 bases from J, the gap between germline ends came to 17 bases. The CDR3 covers 15 residues. The germline gives CDR1 MNHEY, CDR2 SVGEGT. CDR3 sequence (DNA): TGTGCCAGCAGACCCCTTGGGGCGGGGAAAGAGACCCAGTACTTC. The encoded protein is CASRPLGAGKETQYF.

The J gene is TRBJ2-1, the V gene TRBV6-2 or TRBV6-3, with 7 bases matching TRBD2. Germline CDR1 and CDR2: MNHEY and SVGEGT. The CDR3 is made up of 15 amino acids. The V gene end was trimmed by 4 bases and the J gene end by 7 bases; junction bases not matched to a gene: 10. The CDR3 protein is CASSLSGTVFNEQFF. The DNA for the CDR3 is TGTGCCAGCAGTTTGAGCGGGACTGTCTTTAATGAGCAGTTCTTC.

The table lists this clonotype with many counts. The V and J genes are TRBV4-3 and TRBJ1-5; D call uncertain. The CDR3 length is 16 residues. Germline V lookup: CDR1 LGHNA, CDR2 YSLEER. V was pared by 3 bases and J by 6 bases, with 18 bases between. The CDR3 here is CASSQYLAREPQPQHF. CDR3 coding DNA: TGCGCCAGCAGCCAGTATCTGGCCCGGGAACCTCAGCCCCAGCATTTT.

This clonotype came up a few times. This sequence joins TRBV28 and TRBJ2-7; D remains ambiguous. This CDR3 comprises 12 residues. The germline gives CDR1 MDHEN, CDR2 SYDVKM. V shed 3 bases and J shed 4 bases, with 7 bases lying between them. The CDR3 coding sequence is TGTGCCAGCAGTTTGGGCCATTACGAGCAGTACTTC. This codes for CASSLGHYEQYF.

This rearrangement joins TRBV20-1 to TRBJ1-5; D remains ambiguous. The ends were cut back, 6 bases at V and 1 base at J, with 10 bases in the middle. Germline lookup yields CDR1 DFQATT and CDR2 SNEGSKA (reference sequence). The CDR3 spans 13 residues. DNA of the CDR3: TGCAGTGCCAACCAGGACAGCAATCAGCCCCAGCATTTT. Protein sequence: CSANQDSNQPQHF.

This chain joins TRBV20-1 and TRBJ2-2; 8 bases agree with TRBD1. There are 17 residues in the CDR3. V dropped 0 bases and J dropped 2; count of bases not matched to a gene: 8. Germline-derived CDR1 and CDR2 are DFQATT and SNEGSKA (reference sequence). Here the CDR3 DNA reads TGCAGTGCTAGAGATCTAAAGGGGACAGGCAACACCGGGGAGCTGTTTTTT. Encoded protein: CSARDLKGTGNTGELFF.

The rearrangement joins TRBV5-1 to TRBJ1-4, with 8 bases fitting TRBD1. This CDR3 spans 14 amino acids. The germline V gene has CDR1 SGHRS and CDR2 YFSETQ. The junction had 7 bases not matched to a gene; V was cut back by 4 bases and J by 8 bases. Here the CDR3 DNA reads TGCGCCAGCAGCCCGGGGACAGGTTACGAAAAACTGTTTTTT. It translates to CASSPGTGYEKLFF.

The chain carries TRBV4-3 and TRBJ2-2; TRBD1 might be the D (6 bases). Deletions cut 3 bases from V and 4 bases from J, with 21 bases between. CDR1 is LGHNA and CDR2 is YSLEER in the germline V gene. The CDR3 spans 18 residues. The CDR3 sequence is CASSQTPRGGVGTGELFF. CDR3 DNA sequence: TGCGCCAGCAGCCAGACGCCCAGAGGGGGAGTAGGCACCGGGGAGCTGTTTTTT.

Written as DNA, the CDR3 is TGTGCCACCAGCCGGGACTGGGACTACGAGCAGTACTTC. Translated, it gives CATSRDWDYEQYF. The rearrangement uses TRBV15 and TRBJ2-7, with TRBD2 as a possible D gene (6 bases). V was cut by 5 bases and J by 3 bases, with 11 bases left in between. The V gene's germline CDR1 is LNHNV and CDR2 YYDKDF (reference sequence). This CDR3 region has 13 residues.

CDR3 protein: CASSRTPRGANTEAFF. CDR3 coding DNA: TGTGCCAGCAGCAGAACCCCCAGGGGAGCGAACACTGAAGCTTTCTTT. J is TRBJ1-1 and V is TRBV7-2, with a tentative D call TRBD1 (6 bases). The V gene's germline CDR1 is SGHTA and CDR2 FQGNSA. The CDR3 consists of 16 residues. Trimming took 5 bases from V and 1 from J, leaving 17 bases between them.

This clonotype was observed a handful of times. The chain employs TRBV5-1 and TRBJ2-1; 9 bases line up with TRBD1. The CDR3 runs 16 residues. CDR1 is SGHRS and CDR2 is YFSETQ in the germline V gene. J gave up 10 bases and V 0 bases, and 11 bases lay outside the gene matches. CDR3 sequence reads: CASSLGAYRGLKEQFF. CDR3 coding DNA: TGCGCCAGCAGCTTGGGGGCATACAGGGGGCTTAAGGAGCAGTTCTTC.

In its sample, this clonotype was seen many times. The gene calls are TRBV29-1 and TRBJ2-1; 11 bases map to TRBD2. The CDR3 covers 16 residues. CDR1 and CDR2 from the germline V gene are SQVTM and ANQGSEA. V was clipped by 5 bases and J by 2 bases; unmatched bases: 8. The CDR3 loop reads CSVRLGLAATYNEQFF. The CDR3 region has the DNA TGCAGCGTTAGGCTGGGACTAGCGGCCACCTACAATGAGCAGTTCTTC.

The chain recombines TRBV7-9 with TRBJ2-7; possible D gene TRBD2, 5 bases. The CDR3 sequence is 13 residues long. Germline values: CDR1 SEHNR, CDR2 FQNEAQ (reference sequence). V lost 5 bases to trimming and J lost 6 bases, with 14 bases between them. The CDR3 here is CASSRSEGSEQYF. The CDR3 DNA sequence: TGTGCCAGCAGCCGTTCCGAGGGCTCCGAGCAGTACTTC.

Concerning this clonotype itself: An end of the junction differs from the germline gene, which may be a read error. The rearrangement links TRBV3-1 to TRBJ2-7, with TRBD2 matching over 9 bases. The CDR3 runs 17 residues. Per germline, CDR1 LGHDT and CDR2 YNNKEL (reference sequence). This CDR3 is CACSLTGGLAGKSEQYF. In DNA form, the CDR3 reads TGTGCCTGCAGTTTAACGGGGGGTCTAGCGGGAAAGTCCGAGCAGTACTTC.

This clonotype was found a few times. V and J are TRBV4-1 and TRBJ2-3; D is unclear. The CDR3 extends over 13 amino acids. Germline values: CDR1 MGHRA, CDR2 YSYEKL. V dropped 1 base and J dropped 4 bases, with 6 bases sitting between them. In nucleotides, the CDR3 is TGCGCCAGCAGCCAAGCTCATCCAGATACGCAGTATTTT. Translation gives CASSQAHPDTQYF.

The V and J genes are TRBV20-1 and TRBJ2-3; tentative D call: TRBD2 (6 bases). The germline V gene has CDR1 DFQATT and CDR2 SNEGSKA (reference sequence). The germline V and J ends were trimmed by 0 bases and 6 bases, with 13 bases remaining between them. The CDR3 contains 14 residues. In nucleotides, the CDR3 is TGCAGTGCTAGAGATAACGGGAGTGGGGATACGCAGTATTTT. Translation gives CSARDNGSGDTQYF.

The rearrangement links TRBV29-1 to TRBJ1-1; 7 bases align to TRBD1. This CDR3 is 12 amino acids long. V lost 5 bases and J lost 3; bases outside the gene matches: 3. Germline CDR1 is SQVTM and CDR2 is ANQGSEA. The DNA of the CDR3 is TGCAGCGTTACCCAGGGGGACACTGAAGCTTTCTTT. It is translated as CSVTQGDTEAFF.

Of note for this clonotype: One base away lies a much larger clone, so this may be a sequencing read error. The chain carries TRBV7-9 and TRBJ2-7, with 8 bases aligning to TRBD1. CDR1 and CDR2 from the germline V gene are SEHNR and FQNEAQ (reference sequence). J was trimmed by 0 bases and V by 8 bases; bases with no gene match: 6. CDR3 size: 14 residues. The CDR3 nucleotides read TGTGCCAGCGGCCGGGACAGGAGCTCCTACGAGCAGTACTTC. This codes for CASGRDRSSYEQYF.

The chain couples TRBV20-1 to TRBJ2-7; D might be TRBD2 (6 bases). The CDR3 loop spans 14 amino acids. Germline values: CDR1 DFQATT, CDR2 SNEGSKA (reference sequence). V dropped 1 base and J dropped 7 bases, with 17 bases sitting between them. The CDR3 loop is CSARVVGSSGEQYF. The CDR3 bases are TGCAGTGCTAGAGTCGTTGGATCCAGCGGGGAGCAGTACTTC.

The chain combines TRBV11-2 with TRBJ2-5; D possibly corresponds to TRBD1 (8 bases). The germline V gene encodes CDR1 SGHAT and CDR2 FQNNGV. V lost 0 bases and J lost 4, with 12 bases in between. The CDR3 totals 15 residues. The CDR3 bases are TGTGCCAGCAGCTTAGAACAGGGGGGGGCAGAGACCCAGTACTTC. Protein product: CASSLEQGGAETQYF.

This clonotype was observed a handful of times. This chain joins TRBV15 and TRBJ1-1, with D perhaps TRBD1 (6 bases). The germline V gene has CDR1 LNHNV and CDR2 YYDKDF (reference sequence). V lost 1 base and J lost 7, with 16 bases in between. The CDR3 has 15 amino acids. The CDR3 DNA reads as TGTGCCACCAGCAGAGGGGGGGGGCTGAGTAATGAAGCTTTCTTT. Translation: CATSRGGGLSNEAFF.

This rearrangement joins TRBV20-1 to TRBJ2-3, with TRBD2 matching 8 bases. This CDR3 has 16 amino acids. Germline lookup yields CDR1 DFQATT and CDR2 SNEGSKA (reference sequence). J gave up 1 base and V 0 bases, and 6 bases lay outside the gene matches. In DNA form, the CDR3 reads TGCAGTGCTAGAGACCCCAAGCGGGAGCGCACAGATACGCAGTATTTT. This encodes CSARDPKRERTDTQYF.

The gene calls are TRBV9 and TRBJ2-3, with 9 positions matching TRBD2. The CDR3 covers 16 residues. The V segment lost 0 bases and the J segment 4 bases; nucleotides outside the gene matches: 6. CDR1 SGDLS and CDR2 YYNGEE come from the germline V gene. Here the CDR3 DNA reads TGTGCCAGCAGCGTAGGCGGGGGGGCCGGGGCAGATACGCAGTATTTT. This gives the protein CASSVGGGAGADTQYF.

This clonotype has only a few counts. The gene calls are TRBV9 and TRBJ2-3, with 13 bases identical to TRBD2. The V segment lost 4 bases and the J segment 2 bases; nucleotides outside the gene matches: 4. The CDR3 loop spans 16 amino acids. Germline V gene sequence: CDR1 SGDLS, CDR2 YYNGEE. Here the CDR3 reads CASSLLAGGTTDTQYF. CDR3 nucleotides: TGTGCCAGCAGCCTACTAGCGGGAGGGACCACAGATACGCAGTATTTT.

This clonotype was counted a few times. The gene calls are TRBV20-1 and TRBJ2-1, with D possibly being TRBD1 (5 bases). Trimming pared 4 bases from V and 6 bases from J, leaving 16 bases between. Germline V gives CDR1 DFQATT, CDR2 SNEGSKA (reference sequence). The length of the CDR3 is 14 residues. CDR3 DNA: TGCAGTGCTAAGGTCGGCAGGGCCCCCAATGAGCAGTTCTTC. This codes for CSAKVGRAPNEQFF.

The CDR3 sequence: CASSPGTGVATEAFF. The DNA of the CDR3 is TGTGCCAGCTCACCCGGGACAGGGGTCGCAACTGAAGCTTTCTTT. J is TRBJ1-1 and V is TRBV18; the match to TRBD1 covers 10 bases. From germline, CDR1 is KGHSH and CDR2 LQKENI. J was trimmed by 5 bases and V by 3 bases; bases with no gene match: 6. This CDR3 has 15 residues.

V usage is TRBV6-1 and J usage is TRBJ1-4; TRBD1 matches at 9 bases. V lost 6 bases and J lost 3; bases outside the gene matches: 17. This CDR3 has 19 amino acids. Per germline, CDR1 MNHNS and CDR2 SASEGT. The CDR3 nucleotides read TGTGCCAGCAGACCCTCTCCCGACAGGGGGGTTGCAGCTAATGAAAAACTGTTTTTT. It yields the protein CASRPSPDRGVAANEKLFF.

This clonotype occurred a few times. The rearrangement joins TRBV30 to TRBJ1-6; possible D gene TRBD1, 6 bases. This CDR3 is 16 amino acids long. Trimming shortened V by 3 bases and J by 0 bases, and 12 bases separated the two germline ends. Germline values: CDR1 GTSNPN, CDR2 SVGIG (reference sequence). The CDR3 region has the DNA TGTGCCTGGAGGGGGGGCCCGAGCTCCTATAATTCACCCCTCCACTTT. It translates to CAWRGGPSSYNSPLHF.

The chain joins TRBV20-1 to TRBJ2-3; 7 bases agree with TRBD1. Germline lookup yields CDR1 DFQATT and CDR2 SNEGSKA (reference sequence). The CDR3 is 15 residues long. The V segment lost 5 bases and the J segment 1 base; nucleotides outside the gene matches: 9. The CDR3: CSAPRGTRGTDTQYF. The CDR3 bases are TGCAGTGCTCCCAGGGGGACCCGGGGCACAGATACGCAGTATTTT.